This passage covers 22 T cell receptor beta chains from one sample sequenced in a study of T cell responses to AZD1222 COVID-19 vaccine. This table comes from immunoSEQ multiplex PCR, and its TCRdb copy is limited to in-frame clones, with some not included. The sample comprises 250,000 to 300,000 clones, approximately 94% of which are singletons, and roughly 0.51% rests with the top ten. Here the sequenced sample was peripheral blood, taken 28 days after the second AZD1222 dose. These receptors came from an adult who received the AZD1222 COVID-19 vaccine.

This clone was detected once. The chain combines TRBV7-9 with TRBJ2-1; TRBD1 matches at 9 bases. There are 16 residues in the CDR3. Germline loops: CDR1 SEHNR, CDR2 FQNEAQ (reference sequence). V trimming: 6 bases; J trimming: 8 bases; junction bases outside the gene matches: 14. The CDR3 spells CASRYPGTGIRDEQFF. The CDR3 nucleotides read TGTGCCAGCAGATACCCCGGGACAGGGATCAGGGATGAGCAGTTCTTC.

The chain carries TRBV6-5 and TRBJ1-2, with a tentative D call TRBD1 (5 bases). Trimming took off 5 bases at V and 4 bases at J, with 11 bases between the two ends. The CDR3 extends over 13 amino acids. CDR1 and CDR2 from the germline V gene are MNHEY and SVGAGI. The CDR3 DNA sequence: TGTGCCAGCAGTCCCGACAGCTCCTATGGCTACACCTTC. It is translated as CASSPDSSYGYTF.

The chain couples TRBV6-5 to TRBJ2-1; 10 bases line up with TRBD2. From germline, CDR1 is MNHEY and CDR2 SVGAGI. The V segment lost 2 bases and the J segment 11 bases; nucleotides outside the gene matches: 9. The CDR3 has 15 residues. The chain's CDR3 is CASSYARLAGVQQFF. In DNA form, the CDR3 reads TGTGCCAGCAGTTACGCTCGGCTAGCGGGAGTCCAGCAGTTCTTC.

The V and J genes are TRBV4-1 and TRBJ2-2; the D gene is possibly TRBD1 (5 bases). This CDR3 has 13 residues. CDR1 and CDR2 from the germline V gene are MGHRA and YSYEKL. Trimming shortened V by 4 bases and J by 10 bases, and 13 bases separated the two germline ends. The CDR3 region is CASSRTADKELFF. CDR3 coding DNA: TGCGCCAGCAGCCGTACGGCGGACAAGGAGCTGTTTTTT.

This clone was observed a single time. The genes are TRBV7-9 and TRBJ1-3; the D is unclear. This CDR3 has 15 amino acids. The V end lost 5 bases, the J end lost 4 bases, and 15 bases lay between the germline ends. Germline CDR1 is SEHNR and CDR2 is FQNEAQ (reference sequence). CDR3 nucleotides: TGTGCCAGCAGCCCCCCGCCGGGGTCGGGAAACACCATATATTTT. Translating gives CASSPPPGSGNTIYF.

The genes are TRBV27 and TRBJ2-7, with TRBD1 matching 7 bases. CDR3 length equals 14 residues. Germline CDR1 is MNHEY and CDR2 is SMNVEV (reference sequence). The ends lost 5 bases at V and 2 bases at J; junction bases unmatched: 6. CDR3 residues: CASSIRQGAYEQYF. The CDR3 nucleotides read TGTGCCAGCAGTATCAGACAGGGTGCCTACGAGCAGTACTTC.

V gene TRBV19 combines with J gene TRBJ1-1; unclear D gene. CDR1 and CDR2 (germline): LNHDA, SQIVND (reference sequence). This CDR3 has 14 residues. With 6 bases removed from V and 3 bases from J, the gap between germline ends came to 14 bases. The CDR3 DNA reads TGTGCCAGTAGAGCTCAGAGGGCGGACACTGAAGCTTTCTTT. This gives the protein CASRAQRADTEAFF.

V and J are TRBV14 and TRBJ2-7; no reliable D call. Germline V gene lookup returns CDR1 SGHDN and CDR2 FVKESK. Trimming cost V 3 bases and J 6 bases, with 9 bases left between them. This CDR3 region has 12 residues. CDR3: CASSQQATEQYF. The CDR3 DNA is TGTGCCAGCAGCCAGCAGGCCACCGAGCAGTACTTC.

Details on this clone: This specimen includes other DNA sequences encoding the same CDR3. The chain carries TRBV19 and TRBJ2-2, with D possibly matching TRBD2 (6 bases). Trimming shortened V by 9 bases and J by 1 base, and 12 bases separated the two germline ends. The CDR3 loop spans 14 amino acids. Germline CDR1 reads LNHDA; CDR2 reads SQIVND (reference sequence). CDR3 residues: CASSGSMNTGELFF. CDR3 nucleotides: TGTGCCAGCTCCGGGAGCATGAACACCGGGGAGCTGTTTTTT.

This chain links TRBV5-4 with TRBJ1-4; perhaps TRBD1 as D (6 bases). The CDR3 spans 14 residues. The V gene lost 4 bases and the J gene lost 8 bases, with 15 bases spanning the gap. The V gene's germline CDR1 is SGHNT and CDR2 YYREEE (reference sequence). The CDR3 DNA reads as TGTGCCAGCAGCCCCGGGACATATGGAGAAAAACTGTTTTTT. It is translated as CASSPGTYGEKLFF.

A note on this clone: Other DNA sequences in the sample encode the same CDR3. The chain carries TRBV3-1 (or the pseudogene TRBV3-2) and TRBJ2-7; D not certain. The CDR3 is 12 amino acids. V lost 0 bases to trimming and J lost 4 bases, with 4 bases between them. The germline V gene encodes CDR1 LGHDT and CDR2 YNNKEL (reference sequence). CDR3 nucleotide sequence: TGTGCCAGCAGCCAAGATCGTTACGAGCAGTACTTC. This sequence encodes CASSQDRYEQYF.

The J gene is TRBJ1-1, the V gene TRBV6-2 or TRBV6-3; the D is unclear. This CDR3 comprises 13 residues. The germline CDR1 and CDR2 sequences are MNHEY and SVGEGT. V lost 4 bases and J lost 2, with 8 bases in between. For the CDR3, the DNA is TGTGCCAGCAGTTTAAATCATAACACTGAAGCTTTCTTT. Its translation: CASSLNHNTEAFF.

The genes are TRBV18 and TRBJ1-4; a possible D gene is TRBD1 (6 bases). Germline CDR1 and CDR2: KGHSH and LQKENI. The length of the CDR3 is 14 residues. The germline V and J ends were trimmed by 3 bases and 7 bases, with 12 bases remaining between them. The CDR3 reads CASSPGQVGEKLFF. The CDR3, as DNA: TGTGCCAGCTCACCGGGACAAGTCGGTGAAAAACTGTTTTTT.

The rearrangement joins TRBV3-1 (or the pseudogene TRBV3-2) to TRBJ1-1, with D possibly TRBD1 on 5 matching bases. With 2 bases removed from V and 1 base from J, the gap between germline ends came to 8 bases. The CDR3 sequence is 14 residues long. Germline-derived CDR1 and CDR2 are LGHDT and YNNKEL (reference sequence). CDR3 protein: CASSQRGGNTEAFF. CDR3 DNA: TGTGCCAGCAGCCAACGGGGGGGGAACACTGAAGCTTTCTTT.

V is TRBV5-4 and J is TRBJ2-3; possibly TRBD1 for D (6 bases). V was trimmed by 10 bases and J by 3 bases, leaving 18 bases between them. CDR3 length: 14 amino acids. Germline V lookup: CDR1 SGHNT, CDR2 YYREEE (reference sequence). The DNA of the CDR3 is TGTGCCGGCCGTTTTGGGGGCGAAACAGATACGCAGTATTTT. This encodes CAGRFGGETDTQYF. The variable domain in full, completed from reference TRBV5-4 and TRBJ2-3, reads ETGVTQSPTHLIKTRGQQVTLRCSSQSGHNTVSWYQQALGQGPQFIFQYYREEENGRGNFPPRFSGLQFPNYSSELNVNALELDDSALYLCAGRFGGETDTQYFGPGTRLTVL.

Note on this clone: Other DNA sequences in the same sample also yield this CDR3. V gene TRBV27 combines with J gene TRBJ1-1; the D is unclear. The germline V gene encodes CDR1 MNHEY and CDR2 SMNVEV (reference sequence). CDR3 length: 13 residues. V lost 2 bases and J lost 2, with 6 bases in between. The CDR3 DNA reads as TGTGCCAGCAGTTTAAGCAGAAACACTGAAGCTTTCTTT. Amino acids: CASSLSRNTEAFF.

The chain couples TRBV11-2 to TRBJ2-3, with 8 bases that match TRBD2. The CDR3 contains 16 residues. Trimming cost V 5 bases and J 1 base; bases outside gene matches: 8. Germline values: CDR1 SGHAT, CDR2 FQNNGV. The CDR3 DNA sequence: TGTGCCAGCAGCGACCTTTTGCGGGGGGGCACAGATACGCAGTATTTT. Translated, it gives CASSDLLRGGTDTQYF.

This clone was seen a few times. The chain couples TRBV7-8 to TRBJ2-7; 7 bases line up with TRBD1. The CDR3 loop spans 14 amino acids. Per the germline V gene, CDR1 is SGHVS and CDR2 is FQNEAQ. V was pared by 1 base and J by 7 bases, with 7 bases of the junction left unmatched. CDR3 in DNA: TGTGCCAGCAGCTTAGAGACAGGGTTATGGGAGCAGTACTTC. Translating gives CASSLETGLWEQYF.

The rearrangement links TRBV7-2 to TRBJ1-2; TRBD1 agrees at 8 bases. CDR3 length: 16 residues. V was pared by 1 base and J by 8 bases, with 12 bases of the junction left unmatched. Germline V lookup: CDR1 SGHTA, CDR2 FQGNSA. CDR3 in DNA: TGTGCCAGCAGCTTAGGGGGCGAGGGACAGGTCAGAGGCTACACCTTC. This gives the protein CASSLGGEGQVRGYTF.

V is TRBV9 and J is TRBJ2-7; D is undetermined. This CDR3 region has 16 residues. V was clipped by 4 bases and J by 2 bases, with 19 bases between them. Germline V gene sequence: CDR1 SGDLS, CDR2 YYNGEE. This chain's CDR3 is CASSPSVKESPYEQYF. The CDR3 DNA sequence: TGTGCCAGCAGCCCCTCCGTGAAGGAGTCCCCCTACGAGCAGTACTTC.

For this clone: Other nucleotide sequences in the sample specify the same CDR3. The chain joins TRBV9 to TRBJ1-1; D perhaps matches TRBD1 (6 bases). Germline V gene data show CDR1 as SGDLS and CDR2 as YYNGEE. V was cut by 2 bases and J by 1 base, with 12 bases left in between. The CDR3 covers 15 residues. CDR3: CASSVTGTGNTEAFF. CDR3 DNA sequence: TGTGCCAGCAGCGTCACAGGGACGGGGAACACTGAAGCTTTCTTT. Combining the CDR3 with reference TRBV9 and TRBJ1-1 gives the whole variable domain DSGVTQTPKHLITATGQRVTLRCSPRSGDLSVYWYQQSLDQGLQFLIQYYNGEERAKGNILERFSAQQFPDLHSELNLSSLELGDSALYFCASSVTGTGNTEAFFGQGTRLTVV.

The chain couples TRBV3-1 (or the pseudogene TRBV3-2) to TRBJ2-1; unclear D gene. This CDR3 region has 14 residues. The germline V gene encodes CDR1 LGHDT and CDR2 YNNKEL (reference sequence). V lost 3 bases, J lost 7 bases, and 13 bases lay in between. CDR3 in amino acids: CASSHVGPRNEQFF. Written as DNA, the CDR3 is TGTGCCAGCAGCCATGTGGGTCCGAGGAATGAGCAGTTCTTC.